This T cell receptor (beta chain) stems from a study of blood T cell repertoires in COVID-19. For the study at large: From the United States, Italy and Spain came samples of acute and convalescent COVID-19. Nucleic acid was either cDNA or gDNA, and it came from T cells, B-cell-depleted T cells, or PBMCs.

Trimming pared 2 bases from V and 8 bases from J, leaving 12 bases between. CDR3 length: 13 amino acids. In germline, CDR1 is SGHTA, CDR2 FQGNSA. Data came from immunoSEQ multiplex PCR; TCRdb stores just in-frame clones and leaves some out. The sample gives about 150,000 clones, about 90% of which show up once; more than 6.5% is in the top ten. The specimen was PBMCs or T cells enriched from blood (not recorded which). The sequence was obtained from a woman aged 45-60 years who had recovered from COVID-19. This sequence joins TRBV7-2 and TRBJ1-2; D possibly corresponds to TRBD1 (5 bases). This chain's CDR3 is CASSLRTKIGYTF. CDR3 DNA: TGTGCCAGCAGCTTAAGGACAAAAATAGGCTACACCTTC.